These 9 T cell receptor beta chains share one sample of origin, sequenced in a study of identifying expanded T cells in peripheral blood. Repertoires were generated with immunoSEQ multiplex PCR, while TCRdb's copy carries only in-frame clones and drops some. The table records 50,000 to 60,000 clones, under 85% of them present only once. The sequenced sample was blood. These receptor sequences come from a person aged 18-70 years in good health.

The CDR3, as DNA: TGTGCCAGCAGCACCTACCGGGGATGGGGGTACAATGAGCAGTTCTTC. Amino acids: CASSTYRGWGYNEQFF. The chain links TRBV11-3 to TRBJ2-1; D is tentatively TRBD1 or TRBD2 (5 bases each). Germline V gene lookup returns CDR1 SGHNT and CDR2 YENEEA. The CDR3 is 16 amino acids. Trimming shortened V by 5 bases and J by 4 bases, and 18 bases separated the two germline ends.

This clone was recorded many times. The V gene is TRBV19, the J gene TRBJ1-5; possible D gene TRBD1, 6 bases. This CDR3 region has 16 residues. Germline CDR1 reads LNHDA; CDR2 reads SQIVND (reference sequence). The V end was cut by 5 bases, the J end by 3 bases, with 17 bases between. This CDR3 is CASSAMKQGLNQPQHF. The CDR3 region has the DNA TGTGCCAGTAGTGCGATGAAACAGGGCCTCAATCAGCCCCAGCATTTT.

This clone was found many times. The chain is built from TRBV30 and TRBJ2-7, with unresolved D. V shed 1 base and J shed 3 bases, with 10 bases lying between them. Looked up from germline, CDR1 is GTSNPN and CDR2 is SVGIG (reference sequence). This CDR3 comprises 13 residues. CDR3 region: CAWSAGPGYEQYF. The CDR3 region has the DNA TGTGCCTGGAGTGCTGGCCCCGGCTACGAGCAGTACTTC.

The chain joins TRBV6-6 to TRBJ1-1; D is possibly TRBD1 (6 bases). Germline CDR1 is MNHNY and CDR2 is SVGAGI (reference sequence). CDR3 length: 13 amino acids. V was clipped by 7 bases and J by 1 base, with 10 bases between them. The CDR3 reads CASTRGGNTEAFF. DNA of the CDR3: TGTGCCAGCACTAGGGGGGGGAACACTGAAGCTTTCTTT.

This chain connects TRBV4-1 to TRBJ1-2; D unclear. The CDR3 covers 16 residues. V lost 0 bases and J 4 bases, leaving 15 bases between the germline ends. Germline values: CDR1 MGHRA, CDR2 YSYEKL. The DNA for the CDR3 is TGCGCCAGCAGCCAAGAACCCACAGCCCGGACCTATGGCTACACCTTC. Its translation is CASSQEPTARTYGYTF.

A few counts support this clone. This rearrangement joins TRBV10-2 to TRBJ2-3, with TRBD2 as a possible D gene (6 bases). This CDR3 comprises 15 residues. The V and J ends lost 6 bases and 6 bases respectively, with 19 bases between them. Germline V gene lookup returns CDR1 WSHSY and CDR2 SAAADI. In nucleotides, the CDR3 is TGCGCCAGCAGCGGGGGACTGGCCTCTCTTGATACGCAGTATTTT. This translates into CASSGGLASLDTQYF.

The CDR3 nucleotides are TGTGCCACCAGCAGAGATCAAGGGGAGGTAGAGACCCAGTACTTC. Its protein is CATSRDQGEVETQYF. The chain links TRBV15 to TRBJ2-5, with D possibly being TRBD2 (6 bases). CDR3 size: 15 residues. V was clipped by 0 bases and J by 4 bases, with 12 bases between them. CDR1 is LNHNV and CDR2 is YYDKDF in the germline V gene (reference sequence).

The V call is TRBV30, the J call TRBJ1-2; D remains ambiguous. There are 13 residues in the CDR3. Trimming shortened V by 2 bases and J by 8 bases, and 15 bases separated the two germline ends. Per germline, CDR1 GTSNPN and CDR2 SVGIG (reference sequence). DNA for the CDR3: TGTGCCTGGAGTTTTGGGCCCATGAGGGGCTACACCTTC. Protein sequence: CAWSFGPMRGYTF.

This chain connects TRBV7-6 to TRBJ2-5; 7 positions agree with TRBD1. Losses at the gene ends were 9 bases for V and 9 bases for J; bases not matched to a gene: 13. This CDR3 has 13 amino acids. CDR1 and CDR2 (germline): SGHVS, FNYEAQ. CDR3 sequence (DNA): TGTGCCAGAGGACAGGATAGCCTCGGGGCCCAGTACTTC. It translates to CARGQDSLGAQYF.